A single T cell receptor (beta chain) is shown here with its context. The sample is drawn from a study of shared clonotypes between healthy human individuals. Profiled with immunoSEQ multiplex PCR; TCRdb holds only in-frame clones, not every one. This sample has more than 400,000 clones, with almost 80% found just once. This CDR3 spans 16 amino acids. The trim removed 1 base at V and 0 bases at J, leaving 2 bases unmatched. Germline V lookup: CDR1 MGHRA, CDR2 YSYEKL. The sample consisted of PBMCs. The sequence was obtained from a woman between 40 and 55 years old in good health. Some clones in this sample may be carry-over from other donors' samples. The J gene is TRBJ1-5, the V gene TRBV4-1; the match to TRBD1 covers 8 bases. CDR3 coding DNA: TGCGCCAGCAGCCAAGGGACAGGGTATAGCAATCAGCCCCAGCATTTT. This gives the protein CASSQGTGYSNQPQHF.